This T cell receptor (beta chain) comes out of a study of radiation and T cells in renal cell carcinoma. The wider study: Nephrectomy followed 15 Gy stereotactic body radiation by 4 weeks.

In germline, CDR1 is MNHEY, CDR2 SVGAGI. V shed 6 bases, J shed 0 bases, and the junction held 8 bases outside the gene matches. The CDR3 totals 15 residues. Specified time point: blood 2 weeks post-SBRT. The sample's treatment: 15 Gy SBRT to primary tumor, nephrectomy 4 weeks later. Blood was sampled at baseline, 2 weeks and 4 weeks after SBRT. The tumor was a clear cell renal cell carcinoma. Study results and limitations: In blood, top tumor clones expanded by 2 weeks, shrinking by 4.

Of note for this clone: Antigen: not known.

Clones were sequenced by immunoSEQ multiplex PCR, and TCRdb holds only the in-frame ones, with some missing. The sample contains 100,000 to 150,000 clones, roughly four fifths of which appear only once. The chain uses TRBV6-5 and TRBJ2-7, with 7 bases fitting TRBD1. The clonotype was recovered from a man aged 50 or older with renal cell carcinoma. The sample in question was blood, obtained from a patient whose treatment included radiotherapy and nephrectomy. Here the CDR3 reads CASRQGLGPSYEQYF. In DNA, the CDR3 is TGTGCCAGCAGACAGGGGTTGGGTCCCTCCTACGAGCAGTACTTC.